This entry is about one TCR beta chain. Its target is not known. The data originate from a study of cytomegalovirus exposure and HLA in healthy donors. Study-wide points: Prior analysis indicated that the majority of TCR beta V segments exhibited productivity approximately 90% or approximately 30% of the time.

The V end lost 7 bases, the J end lost 4 bases, and 20 bases lay between the germline ends. Germline assignment: CDR1 MDHEN and CDR2 SYDVKM. The CDR3 sequence is 15 residues long. Primers included in the PCR were 60 Vbeta and 13 Jbeta primers. Using immunoSEQ multiplex PCR, the repertoire was profiled, and TCRdb retains in-frame clones only, with some absent. There are 130,000 or so clones in the sample; around four fifths occur only once, and roughly 5.5% lies in the top ten. The sequenced sample was PBMCs. This TCR came from a man aged 30-40 years in good health and CMV-seronegative. The chain has TRBV28 and TRBJ2-7; TRBD1 is a possible D gene (5 bases). CDR3 amino acids: CASTDPGRASYEQYF. DNA for the CDR3: TGTGCCAGCACCGACCCGGGCAGGGCATCTTACGAGCAGTACTTC.